This T cell receptor (beta chain) was found in a study of control samples from healthy donors and cancer patients. Per the germline V gene, CDR1 is SGHTA and CDR2 is FQGTGA. The CDR3 loop spans 13 amino acids. V was cut by 3 bases and J by 8 bases, with 10 bases left in between. Profiled with immunoSEQ multiplex PCR; TCRdb holds only in-frame clones, not every one. Among 85,000 to 90,000 clones listed, over 75% were seen once. The sample comprised blood. The rearrangement uses TRBV7-3 and TRBJ2-2; no clear D gene. This TCR came from a woman aged 40 to 49 in good health. CDR3 DNA sequence: TGTGCCAGCAGCTTCAGCCCCTTGGGGGAGCTGTTTTTT. It yields the protein CASSFSPLGELFF.